Listed below are T cell receptor beta chains from one sample, sequenced in a study of blood T cell repertoires in COVID-19. The protocol was immunoSEQ multiplex PCR, while the TCRdb copy is restricted to in-frame clones and leaves out a portion. The sample consists of about 250,000 clones, almost 85% of them appearing once. The specimen sequenced was PBMCs or T cells enriched from blood (not recorded which). These receptor sequences come from a woman in her fifties or sixties with acute COVID-19. Both conserved end residues are part of each CDR3. Each record gives: D gene, V gene, J gene, CDR3 DNA, CDR3 protein. D genes are given only for firm matches.

D: -
V: TRBV4-1
J: TRBJ2-7
DNA: TGCGCCAGCAGCCCAGGGGTGAGGGCCTACGAGCAGTACTTC
CDR3: CASSPGVRAYEQYF

D: -
V: TRBV7-9
J: TRBJ1-5
DNA: TGTGCCAGCAGCCCCGGAGGGTATAGCAATCAGCCCCAGCATTTT
CDR3: CASSPGGYSNQPQHF

D: -
V: TRBV18
J: TRBJ1-2
DNA: TGTGCCAGCTCACCCACAGGGAACTATGGCTACACCTTC
CDR3: CASSPTGNYGYTF

D: -
V: TRBV5-8
J: TRBJ2-7
DNA: TGTGCCAGCAGCTTGGCTGGGCCCCACGAGCAGTACTTC
CDR3: CASSLAGPHEQYF

D: -
V: TRBV29-1
J: TRBJ1-4
DNA: TGCAGCGTTGTTTTCAGGGGCGTCTCCTATAATGAAAAACTGTTTTTT
CDR3: CSVVFRGVSYNEKLFF

D: TRBD1
V: TRBV30
J: TRBJ1-5
DNA: TGTGCCACAGACAGGGGGCAGGGTCAGCCCCAGCATTTT
CDR3: CATDRGQGQPQHF

D: -
V: TRBV3-1/TRBV3-2
J: TRBJ2-7
DNA: TGTGCCAGCAGCCAAAGGGGGACCTACGAGCAGTACTTC
CDR3: CASSQRGTYEQYF

D: TRBD1
V: TRBV9
J: TRBJ1-1
DNA: TGTGCCAGCAGCTCGAACGAGGGGACAGGGCCGGTCTTAGGAGCTTTCTTT
CDR3: CASSSNEGTGPVLGAFF

D: -
V: TRBV19
J: TRBJ1-2
DNA: TGTGCCAGTAGTATAGGACTCGACTATGGCTACACCTTC
CDR3: CASSIGLDYGYTF

D: -
V: TRBV6-2/TRBV6-3
J: TRBJ2-7
DNA: TGTGCCAGCAGTACTCTCTACGAGCAGTACTTC
CDR3: CASSTLYEQYF

D: -
V: TRBV18
J: TRBJ1-2
DNA: TGTGCCAGCTCTGAACAGGGAAGCGACTCTGGCTACACCTTC
CDR3: CASSEQGSDSGYTF

D: TRBD1
V: TRBV7-2
J: TRBJ1-2
DNA: TGTGCCAGCAGCTTATCTAGACATGGGGACAGGGACTATGGCTACACCTTC
CDR3: CASSLSRHGDRDYGYTF

D: -
V: TRBV18
J: TRBJ1-1
DNA: TGTGCCAGCTCAACAGGGCCCACTGAAGCTTTCTTT
CDR3: CASSTGPTEAFF

D: -
V: TRBV19
J: TRBJ1-1
DNA: TGTGCCAGTAAAATGGACAGAATGAACACTGAAGCTTTCTTT
CDR3: CASKMDRMNTEAFF

D: -
V: TRBV6-1
J: TRBJ2-1
DNA: TGTGCCAGCAGTGAACGGTTGTCCGCGGGGAATGAGCAGTTCTTC
CDR3: CASSERLSAGNEQFF

D: -
V: TRBV29-1
J: TRBJ2-7
DNA: TGCAGCGTTGAAGGACAGGAACCCTACGAGCAGTACTTC
CDR3: CSVEGQEPYEQYF

D: TRBD2
V: TRBV7-2
J: TRBJ2-5
DNA: TGTGCCAGCAGCTTAGAAGGACTAGCGGGGAAAGAGACCCAGTACTTC
CDR3: CASSLEGLAGKETQYF

D: -
V: TRBV3-1/TRBV3-2
J: TRBJ2-1
DNA: TGTGCCAGCAGCCAAGATCGGGAGCAGTTCTTC
CDR3: CASSQDREQFF